Listed below are T cell receptor beta chains from one sample, sequenced in a study of shared clonotypes between healthy human individuals. Measured with immunoSEQ multiplex PCR; TCRdb has only the in-frame clones, and not every one. The repertoire includes some 1,600,000 clones, 95% to 99% of them detected once, and roughly 0.4% sits in the top ten. Sequenced sample: naive CD4+ T cells sorted from blood. These receptors originate from a man aged 30 to 39 in good health. Both conserved end residues are part of each CDR3. D genes are given only for firm matches. Expanded clones get a size class; other rows say once, few or many, or leave the size out.

NA,TRBV2,NA,TRBJ2-1,TGTGCCAGCAGTTATGGACGCCAGGATGAGCAGTTCTTC,CASSYGRQDEQFF
NA,TRBV28,NA,TRBJ2-7,TGTGCCAGCACCGCTAGCGTCTACGAGCAGTACTTC,CASTASVYEQYF
NA,TRBV7-8,NA,TRBJ2-7,TGTGCCAGCAGCTCCCAACAGCCAGGGACCTACGAGCAGTACTTC,CASSSQQPGTYEQYF
NA,TRBV9,NA,TRBJ2-7,TGTGCCAGCAGCGTGAGCGGTGCCTCCTACGAGCAGTACTTC,CASSVSGASYEQYF
TRBD2,TRBV28,once,TRBJ2-1,TGTGCCAGCGCCCAAGCGGGAGTGGTCGATGAGCAGTTCTTC,CASAQAGVVDEQFF
NA,TRBV19,NA,TRBJ1-3,TGTGCCAGTAGTATTCTGGAGGGCGCCTCTGGAAACACCATATATTTT,CASSILEGASGNTIYF
TRBD1,TRBV7-9,NA,TRBJ2-3,TGTGCCAGCAGCTTTCCCCCGGGACAGGGAAAGTATTTT,CASSFPPGQGKYF
NA,TRBV2,NA,TRBJ2-1,TGTGCCAGCAGTGAAATTCAAGGGGGGGAGCAGTTCTTC,CASSEIQGGEQFF
NA,TRBV6-1,NA,TRBJ2-7,TGTGCCACCGATAGGAGGGCCGGAGAGCAGTACTTC,CATDRRAGEQYF
TRBD2,TRBV2,NA,TRBJ2-7,TGTGCCAGCACCTTGGGGGGGACCGAGCAGTACTTC,CASTLGGTEQYF
NA,TRBV4-1,NA,TRBJ2-7,TGCGCCAGCAGCCAAGTGCAGCAGGACTACGAGCAGTACTTC,CASSQVQQDYEQYF
NA,TRBV27,NA,TRBJ1-1,TGTGCCAGCAGCCGTATTAACACTGAAGCTTTCTTT,CASSRINTEAFF
TRBD1,TRBV19,NA,TRBJ2-7,TGTGCCAGTAGTTGGGGACAGAGCTACGAGCAGTACTTC,CASSWGQSYEQYF
NA,TRBV18,NA,TRBJ2-5,TGTGCCAGCTCACACGACTCCCAAGAGACCCAGTACTTC,CASSHDSQETQYF
NA,TRBV2,NA,TRBJ2-5,TGTGCCAGCATGTTGTCTCGGCAGGGGATAGAGACCCAGTACTTC,CASMLSRQGIETQYF
TRBD2,TRBV9,NA,TRBJ2-3,TGTGCCAGCAGCGTAGATCCAGCGGGAGCCACAGATACGCAGTATTTT,CASSVDPAGATDTQYF
NA,TRBV28,NA,TRBJ2-4,TGTGCCAGCAGTCAGCGGCGGGTAGCCAAAAACATTCAGTACTTC,CASSQRRVAKNIQYF
NA,TRBV9,NA,TRBJ2-7,TGTGCCAGCAGCGCAGGCTACGAGCAGTACTTC,CASSAGYEQYF
NA,TRBV19,NA,TRBJ2-7,TGTGCCACCGGGACGGGGGACGGCGAGCAGTACTTC,CATGTGDGEQYF
TRBD2,TRBV18,NA,TRBJ2-3,TGTGCCAGCTCACGGCAGGGGACTAGCGGGACGGGAGATACGCAGTATTTT,CASSRQGTSGTGDTQYF
NA,TRBV1,NA,TRBJ2-7,TGCACCAGCAGCCAAGATTTGGGCCTAGCGCACTCCTACGAGCAGTACTTC,CTSSQDLGLAHSYEQYF
NA,TRBV6-6,NA,TRBJ1-1,TGTGCCAGCAGTTACGGGGAGGGGGGTAATGCTTTCTTT,CASSYGEGGNAFF
NA,TRBV4-2,NA,TRBJ1-4,TGTGCCAGCAGCCCCCGGACACACCAAAGGGCAACTAATGAAAAACTGTTTTTT,CASSPRTHQRATNEKLFF
TRBD1,TRBV28,NA,TRBJ1-5,TGTGCCAGCAGCTATGACAGGGAGGGCAATCAGCCCCAGCATTTT,CASSYDREGNQPQHF
NA,TRBV28,NA,TRBJ2-7,TGTGCCAGCAGTTTTTCTGCGGGGGCGGGGAACGAGCAGTACTTC,CASSFSAGAGNEQYF
NA,TRBV5-6,NA,TRBJ1-5,TGTGCCAGCAGCTCACAAGGAAGCAATCAGCCCCAGCATTTT,CASSSQGSNQPQHF
TRBD1,TRBV28,NA,TRBJ1-2,TGTGCCAGCAGCTCCGGACAGGGCGAATATGGCTACACCTTC,CASSSGQGEYGYTF
TRBD2,TRBV9,NA,TRBJ2-1,TGTGCCAGCAGCGTAGTAGCTAGCGGGATGGATGAGCAGTTCTTC,CASSVVASGMDEQFF
NA,TRBV4-1,NA,TRBJ2-3,TGCGCCAGCAGCCAAGTAATTCCTAGCACAGATACGCAGTATTTT,CASSQVIPSTDTQYF
TRBD1,TRBV5-4,NA,TRBJ2-3,TGTGCCAGCAGCATGCGACAGGGTACAGATACGCAGTATTTT,CASSMRQGTDTQYF
NA,TRBV7-2,NA,TRBJ1-1,TGTGCCAGTTCGGACATGTTTGAAGCTTTCTTT,CASSDMFEAFF
TRBD2,TRBV27,NA,TRBJ2-7,TGTGCCAGCAGTCACCTCGGGGGAGGGCCGGGACGCTCCTACGAGCAGTACTTC,CASSHLGGGPGRSYEQYF
NA,TRBV6-1,NA,TRBJ2-1,TGTGCCAGCAGTGACTGGCTCAATGAGCAGTTCTTC,CASSDWLNEQFF
TRBD1,TRBV5-4,NA,TRBJ1-3,TGTGCCAGCAGCCGGGACAGGGGAGGAAACACCATATATTTT,CASSRDRGGNTIYF
TRBD2,TRBV7-2,NA,TRBJ2-7,TGTGCCAGCAGCAGTCCAGGGACTAGCGGCTCCTACGAGCAGTACTTC,CASSSPGTSGSYEQYF
NA,TRBV18,NA,TRBJ2-5,TGTGCCAGCTCACCACGGGAACAGGGCCAAGAGACCCAGTACTTC,CASSPREQGQETQYF
TRBD2,TRBV7-2,NA,TRBJ2-1,TGTGCCAGCAGCTTAGAACTAGCGGGAGGGAATGAGCAGTTCTTC,CASSLELAGGNEQFF
NA,TRBV18,NA,TRBJ2-7,TGTGCCAGCTCACCACCTGTAGGAAGCTCCTACGAGCAGTACTTC,CASSPPVGSSYEQYF
TRBD2,TRBV9,NA,TRBJ2-1,TGTGCCAGCAGCGTAGGTGTGGCTAGCGGGAGAAACAATGAGCAGTTCTTC,CASSVGVASGRNNEQFF
TRBD1,TRBV19,NA,TRBJ2-5,TGTGCCAGTAGTATGGGCAGGGGGCAATCTGAGACCCAGTACTTC,CASSMGRGQSETQYF